These 2 T cell receptor beta chains were all obtained from the same sample, sequenced in a study of OX40 agonist ivuxolimab in advanced cancers. Sequencing was performed with immunoSEQ multiplex PCR; in TCRdb, only in-frame clones are kept and a portion is missing. This sample has about 26,000 clones, with approximately 75% found just once. The sample in question was CD4+ or CD8+ T cells sorted from blood, obtained in a trial of the OX40 agonist ivuxolimab. These receptors were obtained from an adult with an advanced solid tumor such as melanoma, head and neck, liver or kidney cancer.

The chain is built from TRBV14 and TRBJ2-1, with 10 bases lining up with TRBD2. The ends lost 5 bases at V and 8 bases at J; junction bases unmatched: 6. Germline-derived CDR1 and CDR2 are SGHDN and FVKESK. CDR3 length: 14 residues. As DNA, the CDR3 is TGTGCCAGCAGCGTAATAAGCGGGAGGGATGAGCAGTTCTTC. It is translated as CASSVISGRDEQFF.

This clone was seen a single time. The chain is built from TRBV6-5 and TRBJ2-3; TRBD2 matches 10 bases. There are 15 residues in the CDR3. CDR1 is MNHEY and CDR2 is SVGAGI in the germline V gene. After removal of 2 bases from V and 4 bases from J, the junction contained 3 bases not matched to a gene. CDR3 region: CASSYIAGGSDTQYF. The CDR3 DNA is TGTGCCAGCAGTTACATAGCGGGGGGATCAGATACGCAGTATTTT.